This T cell receptor beta chain was recovered during a study of T cell responses to AZD1222 COVID-19 vaccine. Study at large: Analysis merged second doses at about 4 or about 12 weeks.

TCRdb keeps only in-frame clones here, not all; method: immunoSEQ multiplex PCR. The data show around 80,000 clones, more than 85% seen once. On this clone itself: What it recognizes is unknown.

Study results and limitations: A rise in Spike-specific TCR breadth and depth followed two AZD1222 doses. Baseline serostatus was positive in only six AZD1222 recipients. Per reports, nearly half of all spike-specific TCRs target regions that are unmutated in variants.

Germline CDR1 and CDR2: LGHNA and YSLEER. The V and J ends lost 1 base and 4 bases respectively, with 27 bases between them. The CDR3 sequence is 20 residues long. This clonotype originated in an adult in good health. The material sequenced was peripheral blood, taken on day 0 of AZD1222 vaccination. The chain joins TRBV4-3 to TRBJ2-3; D might be TRBD1 or TRBD2, each matching 5 bases. This CDR3 is CASSQGENVGALRAADTQYF. CDR3 coding DNA: TGCGCCAGCAGCCAAGGGGAGAATGTCGGGGCCTTGAGAGCGGCAGATACGCAGTATTTT.